The present T cell receptor beta chain was sequenced within a study of cytomegalovirus exposure and HLA in healthy donors. V lost 6 bases to trimming and J lost 3 bases; unmatched junction nucleotides: 21. This CDR3 region has 18 residues. Germline CDR1 and CDR2: SQVTM and ANQGSEA. The donors (healthy individuals) were bone marrow donors. The PCR made use of 60 Vbeta and 13 Jbeta primers. Repertoires were generated with immunoSEQ multiplex PCR, while TCRdb's copy carries only in-frame clones and drops some. The table lists 240,000 or so clones, approximately 81% of them singletons. Concerning this clone itself: Its antigen remains unidentified.

Notes on the study in general: A later analysis by the authors found several of the most significant clusters apparently linked to common viral pathogens.

The sequenced sample was PBMCs. The chain is built from TRBV29-1 and TRBJ2-3; 7 bases align to TRBD2. The TCR was taken from a woman in her sixties in good health and CMV-seropositive. The CDR3: CSVRGPSGGLGGTDTQYF. The DNA for the CDR3 is TGCAGCGTCCGGGGCCCTAGCGGCGGGCTCGGGGGGACAGATACGCAGTATTTT.